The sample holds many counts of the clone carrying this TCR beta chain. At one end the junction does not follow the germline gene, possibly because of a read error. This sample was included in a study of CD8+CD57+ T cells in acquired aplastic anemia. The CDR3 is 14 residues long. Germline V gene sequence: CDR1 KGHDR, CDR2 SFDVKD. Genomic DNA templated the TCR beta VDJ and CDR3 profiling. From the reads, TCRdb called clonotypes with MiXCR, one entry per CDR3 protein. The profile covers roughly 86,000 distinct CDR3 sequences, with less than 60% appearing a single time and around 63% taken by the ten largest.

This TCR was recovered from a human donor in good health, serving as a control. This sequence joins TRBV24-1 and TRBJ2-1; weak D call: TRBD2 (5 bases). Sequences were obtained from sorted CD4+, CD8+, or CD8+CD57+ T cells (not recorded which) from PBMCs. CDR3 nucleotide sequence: TGTGCCACCAGTGACCGTACGGGATACAATAAGCAGTTCTTC. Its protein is CATSDRTGYNKQFF.